Listed here is a single T cell receptor (beta chain). Trimming left V 4 bases short and J 7 bases short, with 16 bases between. The V gene's germline CDR1 is LGHDT and CDR2 YNNKEL (reference sequence). The CDR3 contains 14 residues. TCRdb keeps only in-frame clones here, not all; method: immunoSEQ multiplex PCR. The repertoire has 110,000 or so clones, 94% of them found once; the top ten carry 3.8%. This sample was taken from a study of brain T cells in children with intractable seizures. The sequenced cases were selected for having the highest brain T cell transcript signatures. The sequenced sample was peripheral blood, obtained at surgery. This sequence originates from a boy under two years old with hemimegalencephaly and intractable seizures. This chain joins TRBV3-1 (or the pseudogene TRBV3-2) and TRBJ2-5; possible D gene TRBD2, 7 bases. The CDR3 DNA reads TGTGCCAGCAGCCTGAGGGGGGGAGCGGGGACCCAGTACTTC. This translates into CASSLRGGAGTQYF.